The rows below give T cell receptor beta chains drawn from one sample of a study. TCRdb reprocessed the RT-PCR reads via MiXCR and lists one record per CDR3 protein. The sample contains about 680,000 distinct CDR3 sequences, over 12% of which appear only once. The sequenced sample was memory CD4+ T cells from blood. These TCRs come from a female donor in good health, serving as a healthy control. Both conserved end residues are part of each CDR3. The D gene is left open where the match is weak. Part of the rows lack a size; the others show once, few, many or a class for expanded clones.

>TRBV6-2/TRBV6-3|TRBD2|-|TRBJ2-1
TGTGCCAGCAGCCTACTAGCGGGAGATTCGCCGTTCTTC
CASSLLAGDSPFF
>TRBV5-1|-|many|TRBJ2-5
TGCGCCAGCAGCTTGGTGGGTATCGAGACCCAGTACTTC
CASSLVGIETQYF
>TRBV12-3/TRBV12-4|TRBD2|many|TRBJ2-3
TGTGCCAGCAGTCACTCAGCGGGGGGGCGGCTAGATACGCAGTATTTT
CASSHSAGGRLDTQYF
>TRBV30|-|few|TRBJ2-1
TGTGCCTGGAGCAAGGGACTCAGCTCCTACAATGAGCAGTTCTTC
CAWSKGLSSYNEQFF
>TRBV20-1|-|many|TRBJ1-1
TGCAGTGCCAAACGGGACCCGGCGGGGGAGACTGAAGCTTTCTTT
CSAKRDPAGETEAFF
>TRBV5-1|-|few|TRBJ2-7
TGCGCCAGCAGCTTGGGATCAGAGTCCTACGAGCAGTACTTC
CASSLGSESYEQYF
>TRBV15|-|many|TRBJ1-2
TGTGCCACCAGCATGACCACTAACTATGGCTACACCTTC
CATSMTTNYGYTF
>TRBV5-1|TRBD1|few|TRBJ1-2
TGCGCCAGCAGCGACGGACAGGGAACCTATGGCTACACCTTC
CASSDGQGTYGYTF
>TRBV27|-|few|TRBJ1-2
TGTGCCAGCGGCCGGGCCCTCTCTGAAGGCTACACCTTC
CASGRALSEGYTF
>TRBV6-1|TRBD2|few|TRBJ2-3
TGTGCCAGCAGGGGACTAGCTGTAGATACGCAGTATTTT
CASRGLAVDTQYF
>TRBV20-1|TRBD2|few|TRBJ2-7
TGCAGTGCTAGGATTGGTGGGACTAGCGGCTACTACGAGCAGTACTTC
CSARIGGTSGYYEQYF
>TRBV28|-|-|TRBJ2-1
TGTGCCAGCAGTTTAGGCAACAGGGCGAGCAATGAGCAGTTCTTC
CASSLGNRASNEQFF
>TRBV12-3/TRBV12-4|-|-|TRBJ2-1
TGTGCCAGCAGCAACAGTGGGTACAATGAGCAGTTCTTC
CASSNSGYNEQFF
>TRBV28|-|-|TRBJ1-2
TGTGCCAGCAAATCGCAGGGCTATGGCTACACCTTC
CASKSQGYGYTF
>TRBV6-2/TRBV6-3|-|many|TRBJ2-7
TGTGCCAGCAGTTACAGGACCCCCACCTACGAGCAGTACTTC
CASSYRTPTYEQYF
>TRBV10-3|-|many|TRBJ2-7
TGTGCCATCAGTGACGCCCGACGGGAGACCTACGAGCAGTACTTC
CAISDARRETYEQYF
>TRBV25-1|TRBD1|-|TRBJ1-1
TGTGCCAGCAGCGCCGGGACAGGGGGTCCCACAGCTTTCTTT
CASSAGTGGPTAFF
>TRBV24-1|-|-|TRBJ2-6
TGTGCCACCAGTGACCCACTGGGGGGGGCCAACGTCCTGACTTTC
CATSDPLGGANVLTF
>TRBV20-1|-|many|TRBJ2-3
TGCAGTGCTAAGCCCCAGACTAGCACAGATACGCAGTATTTT
CSAKPQTSTDTQYF
>TRBV7-9|TRBD1|few|TRBJ2-2
TGTGCCAGCAGCCCGCTGGGACAGATCACCGGGGAGCTGTTTTTT
CASSPLGQITGELFF